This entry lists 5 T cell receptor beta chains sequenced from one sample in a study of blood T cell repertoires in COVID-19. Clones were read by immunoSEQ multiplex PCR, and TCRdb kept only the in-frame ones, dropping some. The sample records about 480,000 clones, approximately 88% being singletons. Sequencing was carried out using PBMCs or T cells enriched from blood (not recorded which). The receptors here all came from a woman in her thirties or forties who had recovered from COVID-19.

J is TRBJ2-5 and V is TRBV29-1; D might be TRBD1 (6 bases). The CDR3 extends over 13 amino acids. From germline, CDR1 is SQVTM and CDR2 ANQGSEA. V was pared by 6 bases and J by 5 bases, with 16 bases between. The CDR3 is CSVGHPRRETQYF. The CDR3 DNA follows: TGCAGCGTGGGACACCCCCGACGGGAGACCCAGTACTTC.

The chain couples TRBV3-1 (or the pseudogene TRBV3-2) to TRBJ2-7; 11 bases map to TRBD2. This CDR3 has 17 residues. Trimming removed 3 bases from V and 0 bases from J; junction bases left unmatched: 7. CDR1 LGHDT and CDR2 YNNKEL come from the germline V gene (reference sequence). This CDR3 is CASSQPTTSGSSYEQYF. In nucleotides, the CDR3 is TGTGCCAGCAGCCAGCCAACAACTAGCGGGAGCTCCTACGAGCAGTACTTC.

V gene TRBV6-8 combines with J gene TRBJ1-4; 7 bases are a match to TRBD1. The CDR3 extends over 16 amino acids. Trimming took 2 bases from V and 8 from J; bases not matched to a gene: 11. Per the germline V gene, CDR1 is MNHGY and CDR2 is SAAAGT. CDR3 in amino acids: CASSYHEDRRIEKLFF. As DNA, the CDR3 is TGTGCCAGCAGTTACCATGAGGACAGGCGGATCGAAAAACTGTTTTTT.

This CDR3 reads CASSESTPDTQYF. CDR3 coding DNA: TGTGCCAGCAGTGAAAGCACCCCAGATACGCAGTATTTT. J is TRBJ2-3 and V is TRBV2; D not certain. The germline V gene encodes CDR1 SNHLY and CDR2 FYNNEI. Trimming pared 2 bases from V and 4 bases from J, leaving 7 bases between. The CDR3 consists of 13 residues.

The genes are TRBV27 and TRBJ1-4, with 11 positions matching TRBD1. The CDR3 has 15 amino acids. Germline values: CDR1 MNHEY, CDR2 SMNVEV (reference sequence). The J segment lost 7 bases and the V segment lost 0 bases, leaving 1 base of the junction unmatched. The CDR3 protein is CASSLSGTGGEKLFF. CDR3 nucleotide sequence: TGTGCCAGCAGTTTATCCGGGACAGGGGGTGAAAAACTGTTTTTT.